This T cell receptor beta chain was identified in a study of blood T cells in healthy people across ages. Overall study findings and caveats: Diversity figures based on one million T cells were deemed too low. Higher diversity and more naive CD4+ cells were features of long-lived donors, compared to aged donors.

V gave up 1 base and J gave up 3 bases, with 13 bases separating them. Germline CDR1 reads SQVTM; CDR2 reads ANQGSEA. The CDR3 is 14 residues long. As for this clonotype: The antigen remains undetermined. This clone may be a read error of a much larger clone one base away.

The second PCR ran about 6 to 11 cycles with a sample-barcoded 5' primer and J-beta primers. TCRdb fed the 5' RACE reads into MiXCR, producing one record per CDR3 protein. The sample yields some 1.7 million distinct CDR3 sequences, about 28% seen once. The sequence derives from a woman aged 25-40 years in good health. Sequencing input: blood. J is TRBJ2-7 and V is TRBV29-1; D possibly uses TRBD1 or TRBD2 (5 bases each). CDR3 nucleotides: TGCAGCGTTGAAGTCCAGGGACCAAGCTACGAGCAGTACTTC. Amino acid sequence: CSVEVQGPSYEQYF.